This entry is about one T cell receptor beta chain. This sample stems from a study of blood T cell repertoires in COVID-19. Study as a whole: The cDNA or gDNA used as material had been derived from T cells, B-cell-depleted T cells, or PBMCs.

Profiling relied on immunoSEQ multiplex PCR, and the TCRdb table lists in-frame clones only, not all of them. The sample lists 200,000 to 250,000 clones, 87% occurring once. Residents of 20 to 25 US areas, aged 18 to 89 years, made up the participants. Cohorts were assigned according to the clinical history that participants reported. Cohort 3 recovered donors had two negative PCRs, clearance, or symptom resolution. Germline-derived CDR1 and CDR2 are MNHEY and SVGAGI. This CDR3 region has 15 residues. Trimming took 0 bases from V and 9 from J, leaving 12 bases between them. The clonotype originates from a young man who had recovered from COVID-19. The material sequenced was PBMCs or T cells enriched from blood (not recorded which). This sequence joins TRBV6-5 and TRBJ1-6, with D perhaps matching TRBD1 (6 bases). CDR3 nucleotides: TGTGCCAGCAGTTACTCACAGGGCATAGGTTCACCCCTCCACTTT. Amino acid sequence: CASSYSQGIGSPLHF.